This T cell receptor (beta chain) is from a study of breast tumors, draining lymph nodes, adjacent tissues. About this clonotype itself: A much more abundant neighbour one base away suggests this may be a read error.

Axillary draining lymph nodes of breast cancer patients supplied the node samples. TCRdb reprocessed the multiplex PCR reads via MiXCR and lists one record per CDR3 protein. The sample consists of over 250,000 distinct CDR3 sequences, 30% to 35% of them appearing once. Sequencing input: axillary lymph node tissue. The origin of this receptor is a female donor with breast cancer. Some clones in this sample may be carry-over from other donors' samples.

The CDR3 protein is CASNQEMWTSGSYEQYF. DNA of the CDR3: TGTGCCAGCAACCAAGAGATGTGGACTAGCGGCTCCTACGAGCAGTACTTC. V is TRBV4-2 and J is TRBJ2-7; 10 bases are a match to TRBD2. Germline V gene data show CDR1 as LGHNA and CDR2 as YNFKEQ. This CDR3 region has 17 residues.